This TCR beta chain was profiled in a study of spatial heterogeneity in lung cancer. Study-wide results and caveats: Ubiquitous expanded tumor TCRs showed up in blood more at resection than follow-up.

Time point defined: sample taken at primary tumor resection. The study sequenced unsorted whole RNA from tumor, nontumor lung or frozen PBMC. Donation came from roughly 72 patients with untreated early-stage non-small cell lung cancer. In this sample, this clonotype turned up many times. The antigen is unknown. Germline values: CDR1 DFQATT, CDR2 SNEGSKA (reference sequence). Trimming shortened V by 3 bases and J by 5 bases, and 16 bases separated the two germline ends. The CDR3 has 14 amino acids. TCR cDNA molecules each carried a unique molecular identifier. TCRdb re-analysed the 5' RACE reads in MiXCR, keeping a single row per CDR3 protein. The sample has about 82,000 distinct CDR3 sequences; 10% to 15% are singletons.

The chain has TRBV20-1 and TRBJ1-1; D may be TRBD1 (5 bases). This TCR was sampled from a male donor with early-stage non-small cell lung cancer. This specimen was PBMCs, taken at surgery. CDR3 nucleotides: TGCAGTGCTAGGCCGGGATTGGAGGGGACTGAAGCTTTCTTT. As protein: CSARPGLEGTEAFF.